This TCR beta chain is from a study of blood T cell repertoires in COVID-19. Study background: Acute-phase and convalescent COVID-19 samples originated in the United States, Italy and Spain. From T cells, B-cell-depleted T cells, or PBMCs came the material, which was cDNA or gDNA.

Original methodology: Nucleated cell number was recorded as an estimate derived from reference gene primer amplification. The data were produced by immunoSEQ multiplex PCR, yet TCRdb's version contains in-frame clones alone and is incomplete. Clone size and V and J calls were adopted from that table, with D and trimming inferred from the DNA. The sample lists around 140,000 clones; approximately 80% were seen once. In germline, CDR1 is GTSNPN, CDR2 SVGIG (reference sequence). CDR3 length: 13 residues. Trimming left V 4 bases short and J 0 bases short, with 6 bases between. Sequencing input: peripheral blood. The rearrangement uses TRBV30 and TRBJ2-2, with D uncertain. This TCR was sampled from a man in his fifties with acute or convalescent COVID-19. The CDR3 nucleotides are TGTGCCTGGAATCCAGCGAACACCGGGGAGCTGTTTTTT. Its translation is CAWNPANTGELFF.